Presented here are 19 T cell receptor beta chains from one specimen sequenced in a study of cytotoxic CD8 clonotypes in ibrutinib-treated CLL listed by TCRdb under 2021. The library relied on the immunoSEQ multiplex PCR assay. In TCRdb, the immuneACCESS table is reduced to in-frame sequences with V and J assigned. These tables do not hold every clone; where another copy was compared, an unresolved V gene accounts for under half, and the others remain unexplained. The sample data list approximately 130,000 clones, and 80% to 90% of these were observed just once. 2.5% to 3.5% of the sample goes to the ten largest clones. Read against the paper, the sample's time point label means: around 25 months on ibrutinib. This sample comprised PBMCs, obtained after 24 months of ibrutinib treatment. These receptors came from a human donor with chronic lymphocytic leukemia.

The V gene is TRBV4-1, the J gene TRBJ1-2; D ambiguous. V was shortened by 0 bases and J by 7 bases, with 12 bases between the two germline ends. CDR1 MGHRA and CDR2 YSYEKL come from the germline V gene. The CDR3 covers 14 residues. The chain's CDR3 is CASSQDPGVAGYTF. In DNA form, the CDR3 reads TGCGCCAGCAGCCAAGATCCTGGGGTCGCTGGCTACACCTTC.

This clone was seen more than once but under ten times. The chain is built from TRBV5-1 and TRBJ2-3; no firm D call. Germline V lookup: CDR1 SGHRS, CDR2 YFSETQ. V shed 4 bases and J shed 6 bases, with 6 bases lying between them. CDR3 length equals 11 residues. The CDR3 sequence is CASSVTDTQYF. The CDR3 DNA follows: TGCGCCAGCAGCGTAACTGATACGCAGTATTTT.

The J gene is TRBJ2-4, the V gene TRBV12-5; 8 bases agree with TRBD1. The CDR3 loop spans 15 amino acids. CDR1 LGHNT and CDR2 FRNRAP come from the germline V gene. Trimming at V came to 1 base and at J to 4 bases, leaving 3 bases not matched to a gene. CDR3 sequence (DNA): TGTGCTAGTGGTTTGGAGAGACAGGGGAAAAACATTCAGTACTTC. It yields the protein CASGLERQGKNIQYF.

This sequence joins TRBV7-2 and TRBJ2-3, with 7 positions matching TRBD2. This CDR3 comprises 15 residues. Trimming cost V 4 bases and J 5 bases; bases outside gene matches: 9. Germline V gives CDR1 SGHTA, CDR2 FQGNSA. The CDR3: CASSSGGTGGDTQYF. The CDR3 DNA is TGTGCCAGCAGCTCTGGAGGCACGGGGGGAGATACGCAGTATTTT.

The J gene is TRBJ2-5, the V gene TRBV10-3, with a possible D match to TRBD1 (6 bases). The germline gives CDR1 ENHRY, CDR2 SYGVKD. Trimming shortened V by 3 bases and J by 5 bases, and 19 bases separated the two germline ends. This CDR3 contains 16 residues. For the CDR3, the DNA is TGTGCCATCAGTGATTTAGGGGTTGGGGGCAGTGAGACCCAGTACTTC. Its protein is CAISDLGVGGSETQYF.

The rearrangement uses TRBV30 and TRBJ2-2; 8 bases are a match to TRBD1. The CDR3 consists of 12 residues. V lost 8 bases and J lost 4; bases outside the gene matches: 3. Germline V CDR1 and CDR2: GTSNPN, SVGIG (reference sequence). The DNA for the CDR3 is TGTGCCAGGACAGGGCGCACCGGGGAGCTGTTTTTT. This encodes CARTGRTGELFF.

This clone was seen just once. The chain combines TRBV7-2 with TRBJ2-5, with 10 positions matching TRBD2. Germline V lookup: CDR1 SGHTA, CDR2 FQGNSA. The junction had 16 bases not matched to a gene; V was cut back by 5 bases and J by 7 bases. The CDR3 covers 17 residues. CDR3 DNA: TGTGCCAGCAGCCCAGGGGCTAGCGGGGGATTCCGGGGGACCCAGTACTTC. This sequence encodes CASSPGASGGFRGTQYF.

The chain joins TRBV14 to TRBJ2-3; D remains unclear. The CDR3 sequence is 13 residues long. Germline CDR1 reads SGHDN; CDR2 reads FVKESK. Trimming cost V 4 bases and J 5 bases, with 10 bases left between them. CDR3 in amino acids: CASSRELRDTQYF. As DNA, the CDR3 is TGTGCCAGCAGCCGAGAACTCAGAGATACGCAGTATTTT.

Turning to this clone: Mismatch with germline at one junction end may stem from a read error. The chain couples TRBV6-1 to TRBJ1-4; D is possibly TRBD1 (5 bases). Germline V gene sequence: CDR1 MNHNS, CDR2 SASEGT. CDR3 length: 14 amino acids. Written as DNA, the CDR3 is TGTGCCAGCAGCGCGAGCGGGGCTAAGGAAAAACTGTTTTTT. Amino acid sequence: CASSASGAKEKLFF.

The genes are TRBV6-6 and TRBJ2-1, with D perhaps TRBD2 (5 bases). The CDR3 covers 14 residues. The V end was cut by 4 bases, the J end by 8 bases, with 15 bases between. The germline gives CDR1 MNHNY, CDR2 SVGAGI (reference sequence). CDR3 protein: CASSSTGDRDEQFF. The CDR3 bases are TGTGCCAGCAGTTCTACCGGGGATAGGGATGAGCAGTTCTTC.

This chain joins TRBV7-2 and TRBJ2-5; TRBD2 aligns across 7 bases. The CDR3 totals 15 residues. J gave up 1 base and V 5 bases, and 7 bases lay outside the gene matches. CDR1 and CDR2 from the germline V gene are SGHTA and FQGNSA. The CDR3 sequence: CASSPGTNLQETQYF. The CDR3 bases are TGTGCCAGCAGCCCTGGGACTAACCTCCAAGAGACCCAGTACTTC.

The rearrangement joins TRBV5-4 to TRBJ2-5; 11 nucleotides match TRBD2. Germline V CDR1 and CDR2: SGHNT, YYREEE (reference sequence). CDR3 length equals 15 residues. V shed 0 bases, J shed 5 bases, and the junction held 3 bases outside the gene matches. The CDR3 DNA sequence: TGTGCCAGCAGCTTGGTAGCGGGGGGGCAGGAGACCCAGTACTTC. This gives the protein CASSLVAGGQETQYF.

The gene calls are TRBV28 and TRBJ1-2, with D hard to call. Trimming shortened V by 5 bases and J by 5 bases, and 9 bases separated the two germline ends. Germline-derived CDR1 and CDR2 are MDHEN and SYDVKM. CDR3 size: 12 residues. The CDR3 region is CASSPLRYGYTF. DNA of the CDR3: TGTGCCAGCAGTCCCCTGCGGTATGGCTACACCTTC.

The rearrangement joins TRBV2 to TRBJ1-2; no clear D. The germline gives CDR1 SNHLY, CDR2 FYNNEI. V was clipped by 4 bases and J by 0 bases, with 9 bases between them. This CDR3 comprises 14 residues. Here the CDR3 DNA reads TGTGCCAGCAGTGTCTGGGGAGCTAACTATGGCTACACCTTC. Translated: CASSVWGANYGYTF.

This chain connects TRBV7-9 to TRBJ2-5, with D possibly being TRBD1 or TRBD2 (6 bases each). The germline V and J ends were trimmed by 5 bases and 5 bases, with 15 bases remaining between them. The CDR3 extends over 14 amino acids. The germline V gene has CDR1 SEHNR and CDR2 FQNEAQ (reference sequence). The CDR3 nucleotides read TGTGCCAGCAGCCTAACGGGGGCCGGGGAGACCCAGTACTTC. Translating it yields CASSLTGAGETQYF.

V usage is TRBV4-3 and J usage is TRBJ2-7; D ambiguous. V gave up 1 base and J gave up 5 bases, with 9 bases separating them. CDR3 length: 13 amino acids. The germline V gene encodes CDR1 LGHNA and CDR2 YSLEER. The CDR3 sequence is CASSQVRWDEQYF. The CDR3 DNA follows: TGCGCCAGCAGCCAAGTAAGGTGGGACGAGCAGTACTTC.

CDR3: CASSQSPRDADEKLFF. As DNA, the CDR3 is TGTGCCAGCAGTCAATCCCCCAGGGATGCAGATGAAAAACTGTTTTTT. The V and J genes are TRBV2 and TRBJ1-4, with a weak D call TRBD1 (5 bases). V gave up 5 bases and J gave up 6 bases, with 19 bases separating them. CDR1 and CDR2 (germline): SNHLY, FYNNEI. The CDR3 totals 16 residues.

V gene TRBV9 combines with J gene TRBJ2-7, with D maybe TRBD1 (5 bases). The CDR3 extends over 14 amino acids. Germline V CDR1 and CDR2: SGDLS, YYNGEE. Trimming took off 0 bases at V and 3 bases at J, with 10 bases between the two ends. In nucleotides, the CDR3 is TGTGCCAGCAGCGTAGGGCAGGGATTCTACGAGCAGTACTTC. Its translation: CASSVGQGFYEQYF.

The genes are TRBV29-1 and TRBJ1-5; D possibly corresponds to TRBD1 (6 bases). This CDR3 has 14 residues. CDR1 is SQVTM, CDR2 ANQGSEA, per germline. V was cut by 5 bases and J by 2 bases, with 13 bases left in between. CDR3 amino acids: CSVKGSGGNQPQHF. In DNA, the CDR3 is TGCAGCGTTAAGGGGTCAGGGGGCAATCAGCCCCAGCATTTT.